Each of the 30 T cell receptor beta chains below was sequenced from the same sample in a study of blood T cell repertoires in COVID-19. Assay used: immunoSEQ multiplex PCR; TCRdb lists only in-frame clones, some missing. The table shows 180,000 or so clones, with 70% to 90% occurring only once. Sequencing was carried out using peripheral blood. The receptors were sampled from a man aged 35-49 years who had recovered from COVID-19.

The chain employs TRBV4-2 and TRBJ1-5, with TRBD1 matching 11 bases. The CDR3 loop spans 14 amino acids. CDR1 is LGHNA, CDR2 YNFKEQ, per germline. The J segment lost 3 bases and the V segment lost 11 bases, leaving 6 bases of the junction unmatched. CDR3 sequence (DNA): TGTGCCCAGCCGGGACAGGGGGACAATCAGCCCCAGCATTTT. Protein: CAQPGQGDNQPQHF.

This clone was observed a single time. This chain joins TRBV28 and TRBJ2-7; D is undetermined. CDR1 MDHEN and CDR2 SYDVKM come from the germline V gene. Trimming left V 1 base short and J 7 bases short, with 14 bases between. The CDR3 is 14 amino acids. The CDR3 region is CASSLSASLWEQYF. CDR3 in DNA: TGTGCCAGCAGTTTATCCGCTTCACTGTGGGAGCAGTACTTC.

The rearrangement joins TRBV27 to TRBJ2-2; TRBD1 matches 7 bases. CDR1 is MNHEY, CDR2 SMNVEV, per germline (reference sequence). This CDR3 is 15 amino acids long. V shed 1 base and J 7 bases; nucleotides not matched to a gene: 6. The DNA for the CDR3 is TGTGCCAGCAGTTTATGGGGGACAGTTAGCGGGGAGCTGTTTTTT. It codes for CASSLWGTVSGELFF.

The J gene is TRBJ2-7, the V gene TRBV29-1, with D uncertain. Between the trimmed V and J ends, which lost 4 bases and 2 bases, there was a span of 6 bases. This CDR3 region has 11 residues. Germline V CDR1 and CDR2: SQVTM, ANQGSEA. For the CDR3, the DNA is TGCAGCGTTGCGAGAGCCTACGAGCAGTACTTC. Amino acid sequence: CSVARAYEQYF.

V gene TRBV6-4 combines with J gene TRBJ2-7, with D possibly matching TRBD1 (7 bases). Trimming pared 0 bases from V and 11 bases from J, leaving 11 bases between. This CDR3 has 12 amino acids. Germline lookup yields CDR1 MRHNA and CDR2 SNTAGT. The chain's CDR3 is CASSDSFRGEYF. CDR3 sequence (DNA): TGTGCCAGCAGTGACTCTTTCAGGGGGGAGTACTTC.

This clone was seen only once. The chain has TRBV28 and TRBJ1-1, with D uncertain. Germline CDR1 MDHEN, CDR2 SYDVKM. The CDR3 runs to 14 residues. V lost 2 bases and J lost 8, with 15 bases in between. The CDR3 region is CASSLGPPREEAFF. CDR3 coding DNA: TGTGCCAGCAGTTTAGGACCCCCCCGGGAAGAAGCTTTCTTT. Together with reference TRBV28 and TRBJ1-1, the CDR3 gives the full variable domain: DVKVTQSSRYLVKRTGEKVFLECVQDMDHENMFWYRQDPGLGLRLIYFSYDVKMKEKGDIPEGYSVSREKKERFSLILESASTNQTSMYLCASSLGPPREEAFFGQGTRLTVV.

This clone was seen just once. Written as DNA, the CDR3 is TGTGCCAGCAGTTACCGACTCTTTAGGGAGACTGAAGCTTTCTTT. Translating gives CASSYRLFRETEAFF. The chain links TRBV6-2 or TRBV6-3 to TRBJ1-1; the D is unclear. This CDR3 has 15 residues. Looked up from germline, CDR1 is MNHEY and CDR2 is SVGEGT. V was cut by 2 bases and J by 5 bases, with 15 bases left in between.

V and J are TRBV7-9 and TRBJ1-4, with a tentative D call TRBD1 (5 bases). This CDR3 is built from 14 residues. The germline gives CDR1 SEHNR, CDR2 FQNEAQ (reference sequence). Trimming removed 2 bases from V and 1 base from J, with 5 bases in between. This CDR3 is CASSLQGTNEKLFF. DNA for the CDR3: TGTGCCAGCAGCTTACAGGGAACTAATGAAAAACTGTTTTTT.

The chain combines TRBV28 with TRBJ2-7; 12 positions agree with TRBD2. Trimming cost V 7 bases and J 3 bases; bases outside gene matches: 7. The CDR3 has 15 residues. Germline CDR1 reads MDHEN; CDR2 reads SYDVKM. In DNA form, the CDR3 reads TGTGCCAGCACCGACAAGACTAGCGGGGGCTACGAGCAGTACTTC. Encoded protein: CASTDKTSGGYEQYF.

CDR3 in DNA: TGTGCCAGCAGTTTAGGGACTACGAACACCGGGGAGCTGTTTTTT. This translates into CASSLGTTNTGELFF. The rearrangement links TRBV27 to TRBJ2-2, with TRBD2 matching over 7 bases. This CDR3 has 15 residues. CDR1 and CDR2 from the germline V gene are MNHEY and SMNVEV (reference sequence). With 2 bases clipped from V and 0 bases from J, the junction kept 0 bases outside the gene matches.

The rearrangement joins TRBV7-9 to TRBJ1-6; D not certain. The germline V gene encodes CDR1 SEHNR and CDR2 FQNEAQ (reference sequence). V gave up 2 bases and J gave up 3 bases, with 5 bases separating them. The CDR3 contains 14 residues. CDR3 residues: CASSLTVYNSPLHF. The CDR3 nucleotides are TGTGCCAGCAGCTTAACAGTCTATAATTCACCCCTCCACTTT.

The count of this clone is one. This chain connects TRBV19 to TRBJ2-7; D may be TRBD2 (5 bases). This CDR3 region has 14 residues. V lost 7 bases to trimming and J lost 2 bases, with 15 bases between them. The germline gives CDR1 LNHDA, CDR2 SQIVND (reference sequence). This chain's CDR3 is CASKPGKETYEQYF. CDR3 DNA sequence: TGTGCCAGTAAGCCCGGGAAGGAGACCTACGAGCAGTACTTC.

This chain links TRBV9 with TRBJ2-5, with 8 bases lining up with TRBD2. Germline V lookup: CDR1 SGDLS, CDR2 YYNGEE. This CDR3 is 17 amino acids long. V gave up 4 bases and J gave up 1 base; unmatched junction bases: 12. The CDR3 spells CASSSGGGRTLQETQYF. The CDR3 DNA is TGTGCCAGCAGCTCCGGGGGCGGGAGGACACTCCAAGAGACCCAGTACTTC.

CDR3 protein: CASSFGEGYTF. CDR3 DNA: TGTGCCAGCAGCTTCGGGGAGGGCTACACCTTC. V is TRBV7-2 and J is TRBJ1-2; no definite D call. V gave up 3 bases and J gave up 8 bases, with 7 bases separating them. Germline values: CDR1 SGHTA, CDR2 FQGNSA. This CDR3 region has 11 residues.

This chain uses TRBV19 with TRBJ2-5; TRBD1 agrees at 8 bases. V shed 1 base, J shed 6 bases, and the junction held 7 bases outside the gene matches. The CDR3 covers 15 residues. The germline gives CDR1 LNHDA, CDR2 SQIVND (reference sequence). The chain's CDR3 is CASSIGPGQGKTQYF. The CDR3 DNA is TGTGCCAGTAGTATAGGCCCTGGACAGGGCAAGACCCAGTACTTC.

The genes are TRBV9 and TRBJ2-3; D perhaps matches TRBD2 (5 bases). Germline lookup yields CDR1 SGDLS and CDR2 YYNGEE. The CDR3 has 16 amino acids. Trimming removed 3 bases from V and 4 bases from J, with 18 bases in between. CDR3 nucleotides: TGTGCCAGCAGCGATTCCACTAGAGTAACCTCAGATACGCAGTATTTT. This sequence encodes CASSDSTRVTSDTQYF.

This rearrangement joins TRBV11-2 to TRBJ2-6; the D gene is possibly TRBD1 (6 bases). CDR3 length: 13 residues. V was trimmed by 6 bases and J by 11 bases, leaving 14 bases between them. The V gene's germline CDR1 is SGHAT and CDR2 FQNNGV. This CDR3 is CASRVTGPYVLTF. The DNA of the CDR3 is TGTGCCAGCAGAGTGACAGGACCCTACGTCCTGACTTTC.

The CDR3 sequence is CASSLLGGGPWGNYNEQFF. In nucleotides, the CDR3 is TGTGCCAGCAGTTTATTGGGCGGGGGGCCCTGGGGAAATTACAATGAGCAGTTCTTC. This rearrangement joins TRBV28 to TRBJ2-1; TRBD2 aligns across 8 bases. V lost 1 base to trimming and J lost 4 bases; unmatched junction nucleotides: 15. Germline lookup yields CDR1 MDHEN and CDR2 SYDVKM. The CDR3 is 19 residues long.

The chain couples TRBV7-9 to TRBJ1-2; tentative D call: TRBD1 (5 bases). This CDR3 has 13 amino acids. CDR1 is SEHNR and CDR2 is FQNEAQ in the germline V gene (reference sequence). The V end lost 5 bases, the J end lost 4 bases, and 11 bases lay between the germline ends. As DNA, the CDR3 is TGTGCCAGCAGCACACAGGTCCTCTATGGCTACACCTTC. Residues: CASSTQVLYGYTF.

The chain employs TRBV12-5 and TRBJ1-2, with 7 bases aligning to TRBD1. This CDR3 region has 18 residues. CDR1 and CDR2 from the germline V gene are LGHNT and FRNRAP. Germline trimming cut 0 bases from V and 2 bases from J; bases unmatched to any gene: 12. Here the CDR3 reads CASGLVSSGQGENYGYTF. The CDR3 nucleotides read TGTGCTAGTGGTTTGGTATCGTCAGGGCAGGGGGAGAACTATGGCTACACCTTC. Filled out from reference TRBV12-5 and TRBJ1-2, the complete variable domain reads DARVTQTPRHKVTEMGQEVTMRCQPILGHNTVFWYRQTMMQGLELLAYFRNRAPLDDSGMPKDRFSAEMPDATLATLKIQPSEPRDSAVYFCASGLVSSGQGENYGYTFGSGTRLTVV.

V gene TRBV4-3 combines with J gene TRBJ1-4; tentative D call: TRBD1 (6 bases). From germline, CDR1 is LGHNA and CDR2 YSLEER. The CDR3 is made up of 13 amino acids. V was shortened by 3 bases and J by 8 bases, with 10 bases between the two germline ends. The CDR3 coding sequence is TGCGCCAGCAGCCAGGCAACAGGGGAAAAACTGTTTTTT. It translates to CASSQATGEKLFF.

This clone has a handful of counts. The chain combines TRBV28 with TRBJ2-1; 9 nucleotides agree with TRBD1. V dropped 6 bases and J dropped 4; count of bases not matched to a gene: 7. The CDR3 sequence is 15 residues long. CDR1 MDHEN and CDR2 SYDVKM come from the germline V gene. The CDR3 DNA is TGTGCCAGCAGGGAGGGACAGGGAACATACAATGAGCAGTTCTTC. This codes for CASREGQGTYNEQFF.

This chain links TRBV6-2 or TRBV6-3 with TRBJ1-1, with D hard to call. V lost 0 bases and J 10 bases, leaving 12 bases between the germline ends. CDR1 MNHEY and CDR2 SVGEGT come from the germline V gene. The CDR3 has 13 residues. The CDR3 spells CASSYSNGDGAFF. CDR3 nucleotides: TGTGCCAGCAGTTACTCGAATGGAGACGGAGCTTTCTTT.

The chain joins TRBV4-2 to TRBJ2-2; 7 bases map to TRBD2. This CDR3 is 16 amino acids long. Germline V gives CDR1 LGHNA, CDR2 YNFKEQ. Unmatched junction bases numbered 11, after V lost 5 bases and J lost 5 bases. The CDR3 loop reads CASSSRAGEGTGELFF. CDR3 nucleotides: TGTGCCAGCAGCTCTCGCGCGGGGGAGGGGACCGGGGAGCTGTTTTTT.

This clone was seen a few times. The chain combines TRBV30 with TRBJ1-6; possibly TRBD1 for D (5 bases). V was trimmed by 5 bases and J by 7 bases, leaving 15 bases between them. CDR1 is GTSNPN and CDR2 is SVGIG in the germline V gene (reference sequence). This CDR3 contains 14 residues. The CDR3 sequence is CAWSPDSLNSPLHF. For the CDR3, the DNA is TGTGCCTGGTCTCCCGACAGCCTAAATTCACCCCTCCACTTT.

This clone was picked up one time. Other DNA sequences of this sample code for an identical CDR3. The chain couples TRBV7-3 to TRBJ1-5; a possible D gene is TRBD1 (5 bases). The CDR3 is made up of 13 amino acids. V lost 3 bases to trimming and J lost 4 bases, with 7 bases between them. Per the germline V gene, CDR1 is SGHTA and CDR2 is FQGTGA. CDR3 region: CASSLTANQPQHF. CDR3 nucleotides: TGTGCCAGCAGCTTGACAGCTAATCAGCCCCAGCATTTT.

This chain uses TRBV20-1 with TRBJ1-1, with D hard to call. The CDR3 runs 14 residues. V shed 3 bases and J shed 1 base, with 12 bases lying between them. Per germline, CDR1 DFQATT and CDR2 SNEGSKA (reference sequence). CDR3 loop: CSASRGPQNTEAFF. The DNA of the CDR3 is TGCAGTGCTAGTCGCGGTCCGCAGAACACTGAAGCTTTCTTT.

The chain has TRBV28 and TRBJ2-3; D is possibly TRBD1 (5 bases). This CDR3 is built from 16 residues. V lost 4 bases to trimming and J lost 4 bases, with 18 bases between them. Germline CDR1 and CDR2: MDHEN and SYDVKM. The CDR3: CASSSHQGSVADTQYF. CDR3 bases: TGTGCCAGCAGTTCCCATCAGGGATCTGTAGCAGATACGCAGTATTTT.

The chain carries TRBV24-1 and TRBJ2-7, with D unclear. This CDR3 is built from 15 residues. Germline assignment: CDR1 KGHDR and CDR2 SFDVKD. Trimming stripped 9 bases from V and 2 bases from J, with 19 bases between. CDR3 bases: TGTGCCACCCCTAGACGAGTCGGCTTTACCTACGAGCAGTACTTC. Translation gives CATPRRVGFTYEQYF.

The V gene is TRBV7-9, the J gene TRBJ1-1, with D maybe TRBD1 (6 bases). Trimming took 4 bases from V and 1 from J, leaving 7 bases between them. Germline V gene data show CDR1 as SEHNR and CDR2 as FQNEAQ (reference sequence). This CDR3 has 13 amino acids. The CDR3 here is CASSSTGNTEAFF. CDR3 nucleotide sequence: TGTGCCAGCAGCTCGACAGGGAACACTGAAGCTTTCTTT.